This TCR beta chain derives from a study of blood T cell repertoires in COVID-19. Study-level information: From the United States, Italy and Spain came samples of acute and convalescent COVID-19. In each case, the material was cDNA or gDNA derived from T cells, B-cell-depleted T cells, or PBMCs.

Method: immunoSEQ multiplex PCR; TCRdb's copy keeps in-frame clones and lacks some. The sample includes around 290,000 clones, roughly nine tenths of them seen just once. Participants came from about 23 US areas, aged about 18 to 100 years. Cohort 3 donors were reported recovered after two negative PCRs, clearance, or symptom resolution. The origin of this receptor is a young woman who had recovered from COVID-19. Sequencing input: PBMCs or T cells enriched from blood (not recorded which).

The DNA for the CDR3 is TGTGCCACCCAGGGGTCGGTTGAGCAGTTCTTC. Translation: CATQGSVEQFF. The rearrangement links TRBV18 to TRBJ2-1; a weak D match, TRBD1 (6 bases). V was pared by 10 bases and J by 9 bases, with 13 bases between. From germline, CDR1 is KGHSH and CDR2 LQKENI. This CDR3 comprises 11 residues. The whole variable domain, remainder taken from reference TRBV18 and TRBJ2-1, is NAGVMQNPRHLVRRRGQEARLRCSPMKGHSHVYWYRQLPEEGLKFMVYLQKENIIDESGMPKERFSAEFPKEGPSILRIQQVVRGDSAAYFCATQGSVEQFFGPGTRLTVL.